This TCR beta chain was sequenced during a study of regulatory T cells in long-lasting Graves disease. To make TCR beta libraries, researchers used iRepertoire HTBI primers and Arm-PCR of CDR3 regions. TCRdb reprocessed the multiplex PCR reads with MiXCR, giving one entry per CDR3 protein. Among about 470,000 distinct CDR3 sequences listed, about 16% were seen once. Stated time point: newly diagnosed GD, antithyroid drugs for less than 3 months. Following extraction of RNA from PBMCs, that RNA was used to make the TCR library. The sample was also linked to a second study, of T cells in Graves' hyperthyroidism and ophthalmopathy. Per that paper: First-round RT-PCR of the TCR CDR3 relied on the HTBI primer set.

This sequence was found in a man between 35 and 55 years old with Graves disease. This specimen was peripheral blood mononuclear cells (PBMCs), taken at new diagnosis, from a patient treated with antithyroid drugs.

The CDR3 spells CASTPDRVTGTQYF. Written as DNA, the CDR3 is TGTGCCAGCACCCCGGACAGGGTCACTGGGACCCAGTACTTC. The rearrangement uses TRBV12-3 or TRBV12-4 and TRBJ2-5; 8 nucleotides match TRBD1. This CDR3 has 14 amino acids. Germline trimming cut 7 bases from V and 7 bases from J; bases unmatched to any gene: 11.